A single TCR beta chain is shown here with its context. These data are taken from a study of blood T cell repertoires in COVID-19. As for the study in general: Samples taken during acute and convalescent COVID-19 were collected in the United States, Italy and Spain.

With V trimmed by 4 bases and J by 9 bases, 7 bases remained unmatched. Germline V gene data show CDR1 as KGHDR and CDR2 as SFDVKD. This CDR3 has 14 amino acids. Original processing notes: Amplifying reference gene primers gave estimates of nucleated cell counts. TCRdb's table, derived via immunoSEQ multiplex PCR, lists solely in-frame clones and lacks some. V and J calls and clone size are given by that table; D and trimming were obtained from the DNA. The sample records 150,000 to 200,000 clones, 75% to 95% being singletons. The chain joins TRBV24-1 to TRBJ2-1, with 8 bases lining up with TRBD2. The sample taken for sequencing was peripheral blood. This sequence originates from a man aged 50-60 years with acute or convalescent COVID-19. The CDR3 here is CATSEGGTRSEQFF. CDR3 nucleotide sequence: TGTGCCACCAGTGAGGGTGGGACTAGGAGTGAGCAGTTCTTC.